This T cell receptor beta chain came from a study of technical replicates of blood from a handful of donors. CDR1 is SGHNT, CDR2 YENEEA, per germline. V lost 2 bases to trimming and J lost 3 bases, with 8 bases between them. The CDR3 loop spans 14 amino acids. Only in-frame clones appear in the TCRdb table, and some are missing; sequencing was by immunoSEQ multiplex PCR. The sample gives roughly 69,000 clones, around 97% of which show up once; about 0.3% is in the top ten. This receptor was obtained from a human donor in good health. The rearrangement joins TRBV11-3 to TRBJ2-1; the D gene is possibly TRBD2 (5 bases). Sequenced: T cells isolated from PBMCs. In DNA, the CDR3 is TGTGCCAGCAGCTTAAGAGGGAGCTACAATGAGCAGTTCTTC. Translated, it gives CASSLRGSYNEQFF. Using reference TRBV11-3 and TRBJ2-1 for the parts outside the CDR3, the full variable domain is EAGVVQSPRYKIIEKKQPVAFWCNPISGHNTLYWYLQNLGQGPELLIRYENEEAVDDSQLPKDRFSAERLKGVDSTLKIQPAELGDSAVYLCASSLRGSYNEQFFGPGTRLTVL.